This passage covers 30 T cell receptor beta chains from one sample sequenced in a study of cytomegalovirus exposure and HLA in healthy donors. PCR primers comprised 60 Vbeta and 13 Jbeta primers. The data were produced by immunoSEQ multiplex PCR, yet TCRdb's version contains in-frame clones alone and is incomplete. The sample has over 85,000 clones; about 90% are singletons. Sequenced input: PBMCs. The receptors were gathered from a man aged 35 to 55 in good health and CMV-seronegative.

The genes are TRBV9 and TRBJ1-1, with unresolved D. Trimming removed 0 bases at V and 6 bases at J, with 9 bases between. This CDR3 region has 13 residues. CDR1 is SGDLS, CDR2 YYNGEE, per germline. CDR3 coding DNA: TGTGCCAGCAGCGTAGATTCCTTTGCTGAAGCTTTCTTT. This encodes CASSVDSFAEAFF.

The chain uses TRBV6-6 and TRBJ2-3; TRBD2 aligns across 13 bases. The J segment lost 7 bases and the V segment lost 5 bases, leaving 9 bases of the junction unmatched. The CDR3 runs to 16 residues. The germline V gene has CDR1 MNHNY and CDR2 SVGAGI (reference sequence). CDR3 in amino acids: CASSTTSGGAPNTQYF. The CDR3 DNA is TGTGCCAGCAGTACCACTAGCGGGGGGGCCCCAAATACGCAGTATTTT.

V gene TRBV28 combines with J gene TRBJ2-7, with 8 nucleotides matching TRBD1. Germline values: CDR1 MDHEN, CDR2 SYDVKM. There are 14 residues in the CDR3. V was pared by 4 bases and J by 2 bases, with 4 bases of the junction left unmatched. CDR3 DNA: TGTGCCAGCAGTTCACCGGGACAGGCCTACGAGCAGTACTTC. Translated, it gives CASSSPGQAYEQYF. The whole variable domain, filled in from reference TRBV28 and TRBJ2-7, reads DVKVTQSSRYLVKRTGEKVFLECVQDMDHENMFWYRQDPGLGLRLIYFSYDVKMKEKGDIPEGYSVSREKKERFSLILESASTNQTSMYLCASSSPGQAYEQYFGPGTRLTVT.

The V gene is TRBV4-2, the J gene TRBJ1-2; a weak D match, TRBD1 (5 bases). Germline assignment: CDR1 LGHNA and CDR2 YNFKEQ. Trimming left V 4 bases short and J 5 bases short, with 20 bases between. The CDR3 loop spans 16 amino acids. The CDR3 DNA is TGTGCCAGCAGCCGCCCAGGCGAGGGGAGGGAATATGGCTACACCTTC. Its translation is CASSRPGEGREYGYTF.

This chain connects TRBV5-1 to TRBJ1-2; tentatively, D is TRBD1 (6 bases). Deletions cut 3 bases from V and 1 base from J, with 10 bases between. The CDR3 totals 14 residues. Germline V CDR1 and CDR2: SGHRS, YFSETQ. This CDR3 reads CASSSGQSNYGYTF. CDR3 bases: TGCGCCAGCAGCTCAGGACAGAGTAACTATGGCTACACCTTC.

The J gene is TRBJ2-3, the V gene TRBV5-4, with D possibly TRBD2 on 5 matching bases. Germline V gene data show CDR1 as SGHNT and CDR2 as YYREEE (reference sequence). V dropped 4 bases and J dropped 5 bases, with 11 bases sitting between them. The CDR3 covers 13 residues. CDR3 in DNA: TGTGCCAGCAGCCTTATTGGAGGAGATACGCAGTATTTT. Protein sequence: CASSLIGGDTQYF. Based on the CDR3 plus reference TRBV5-4 and TRBJ2-3, the full variable domain is ETGVTQSPTHLIKTRGQQVTLRCSSQSGHNTVSWYQQALGQGPQFIFQYYREEENGRGNFPPRFSGLQFPNYSSELNVNALELDDSALYLCASSLIGGDTQYFGPGTRLTVL.

The sample holds one count of this clone. The chain links TRBV2 to TRBJ1-5; 8 bases agree with TRBD1. The CDR3 consists of 15 residues. The V gene's germline CDR1 is SNHLY and CDR2 FYNNEI. V shed 5 bases and J 4 bases; nucleotides not matched to a gene: 7. The CDR3 bases are TGTGCCAGCAGTACCAAGACAGGGGTGAATCAGCCCCAGCATTTT. It encodes CASSTKTGVNQPQHF.

This chain connects TRBV5-1 to TRBJ1-2; tentatively, D is TRBD1 (5 bases). Per the germline V gene, CDR1 is SGHRS and CDR2 is YFSETQ. V gave up 0 bases and J gave up 7 bases, with 16 bases separating them. CDR3 size: 15 residues. CDR3 protein: CASSLDGQGISGYTF. DNA for the CDR3: TGCGCCAGCAGCTTGGACGGTCAGGGTATTAGTGGCTACACCTTC.

The J gene is TRBJ2-7, the V gene TRBV27, with 9 bases fitting TRBD1. The CDR3 has 16 amino acids. Trimming cost V 3 bases and J 0 bases; bases outside gene matches: 6. Germline-derived CDR1 and CDR2 are MNHEY and SMNVEV (reference sequence). The CDR3 bases are TGTGCCAGCAGTTTGGGACAGGGCGGGATCTCCTACGAGCAGTACTTC. This gives the protein CASSLGQGGISYEQYF.

CDR3 protein: CASSRTGNYGYTF. The CDR3 region has the DNA TGTGCCAGCAGCCGGACAGGAAACTATGGCTACACCTTC. V usage is TRBV9 and J usage is TRBJ1-2; TRBD1 matches 7 bases. V trimming: 4 bases; J trimming: 2 bases; junction bases outside the gene matches: 2. Looked up from germline, CDR1 is SGDLS and CDR2 is YYNGEE. This CDR3 region has 13 residues.

This clone occurred a few times. The J gene is TRBJ1-1, the V gene TRBV6-5; TRBD1 aligns across 9 bases. This CDR3 spans 14 amino acids. CDR1 and CDR2 (germline): MNHEY, SVGAGI. V was pared by 5 bases and J by 3 bases, with 4 bases of the junction left unmatched. The CDR3 protein is CASSLGQGYTEAFF. In nucleotides, the CDR3 is TGTGCCAGCAGTCTAGGACAGGGGTACACTGAAGCTTTCTTT.

This clone appeared a single time. V gene TRBV10-3 combines with J gene TRBJ2-5, with a possible D match to TRBD1 (5 bases). CDR3 size: 13 residues. The V and J ends lost 9 bases and 0 bases respectively, with 11 bases between them. Germline V lookup: CDR1 ENHRY, CDR2 SYGVKD. CDR3 in DNA: TGTGCCATAGGACCAGGGAACCAAGAGACCCAGTACTTC. Protein product: CAIGPGNQETQYF.

The V call is TRBV6-5, the J call TRBJ1-6; TRBD1 matches at 7 bases. The CDR3 is 15 residues long. The J segment lost 7 bases and the V segment lost 5 bases, leaving 8 bases of the junction unmatched. Per the germline V gene, CDR1 is MNHEY and CDR2 is SVGAGI. This CDR3 reads CASSAQGGGNSPLHF. As DNA, the CDR3 is TGTGCCAGCAGTGCCCAGGGGGGTGGAAATTCACCCCTCCACTTT.

This rearrangement joins TRBV6-4 to TRBJ2-7; 10 bases map to TRBD2. The CDR3 has 14 amino acids. V lost 3 bases to trimming and J lost 2 bases; unmatched junction nucleotides: 1. The germline V gene has CDR1 MRHNA and CDR2 SNTAGT. CDR3 sequence (DNA): TGTGCCAGCAGTGAAACTAGCGGGGCCTACGAGCAGTACTTC. As protein: CASSETSGAYEQYF.

The count of this clone is one. The chain is built from TRBV7-6 and TRBJ1-3; 7 bases match TRBD1. In germline, CDR1 is SGHVS, CDR2 FNYEAQ. The length of the CDR3 is 16 residues. The junction had 13 bases not matched to a gene; V was cut back by 8 bases and J by 3 bases. CDR3 in amino acids: CASSASVWDSGNTIYF. CDR3 nucleotides: TGTGCCAGCTCAGCTTCGGTATGGGACAGTGGAAACACCATATATTTT.

About this clone itself: The sample carries other DNA sequences with the same CDR3. The J gene is TRBJ1-1, the V gene TRBV7-3; D ambiguous. Germline CDR1 reads SGHTA; CDR2 reads FQGTGA. With 4 bases removed from V and 0 bases from J, the gap between germline ends came to 6 bases. This CDR3 is 13 amino acids long. The CDR3 nucleotides read TGTGCCAGCAGCTCAGGATTGAACACTGAAGCTTTCTTT. Protein: CASSSGLNTEAFF.

In its sample, this clone was seen once. The chain recombines TRBV5-1 with TRBJ2-7, with D uncertain. The CDR3 has 14 amino acids. CDR1 is SGHRS and CDR2 is YFSETQ in the germline V gene. The V and J ends lost 5 bases and 4 bases respectively, with 16 bases between them. CDR3 loop: CASRTDGAAYEQYF. CDR3 bases: TGCGCCAGCAGGACCGACGGTGCGGCGTACGAGCAGTACTTC.

This clone was seen a few times. The genes are TRBV5-1 and TRBJ1-5; TRBD1 might be the D (5 bases). Per the germline V gene, CDR1 is SGHRS and CDR2 is YFSETQ. The CDR3 length is 15 residues. V gave up 0 bases and J gave up 7 bases, with 14 bases separating them. CDR3 protein: CASSLAGSGWQPQHF. CDR3 nucleotide sequence: TGCGCCAGCAGCTTGGCAGGGTCCGGATGGCAGCCCCAGCATTTT.

This clone has more than one count but fewer than ten. V gene TRBV5-5 combines with J gene TRBJ1-1; no reliable D call. V was pared by 0 bases and J by 4 bases, with 10 bases between. In germline, CDR1 is SGHKS, CDR2 YYEKEE (reference sequence). This CDR3 is 14 amino acids long. The CDR3 DNA follows: TGTGCCAGCAGCTTGGAACTCCGGAGCACTGAAGCTTTCTTT. It is translated as CASSLELRSTEAFF.

In this sample, this clone turned up once. V and J are TRBV13 and TRBJ1-6; TRBD1 is a possible D gene (5 bases). V was clipped by 0 bases and J by 7 bases, with 16 bases between them. The V gene's germline CDR1 is PRHDT and CDR2 FYEKMQ (reference sequence). This CDR3 has 17 residues. For the CDR3, the DNA is TGTGCCAGCAGCTTAGGCCTTAACGCAGGGTTAAATTCACCCCTCCACTTT. This sequence encodes CASSLGLNAGLNSPLHF.

This chain joins TRBV6-5 and TRBJ1-6, with D unresolved. The CDR3 has 14 amino acids. Deletions cut 2 bases from V and 7 bases from J, with 9 bases between. CDR1 is MNHEY, CDR2 SVGAGI, per germline. CDR3 region: CASSYRAVNSPLHF. As DNA, the CDR3 is TGTGCCAGCAGTTACCGCGCCGTAAATTCACCCCTCCACTTT.

Comments on this clone: At the DNA level, this CDR3 is encoded by other sequences in the same sample as well. The V gene is TRBV5-1, the J gene TRBJ2-1, with 9 bases identical to TRBD1. Germline CDR1 is SGHRS and CDR2 is YFSETQ. Trimming removed 4 bases from V and 4 bases from J; junction bases left unmatched: 6. The CDR3 loop spans 15 amino acids. DNA of the CDR3: TGCGCCAGCAGCGGCGGACAGGGGACATACAATGAGCAGTTCTTC. Translating gives CASSGGQGTYNEQFF.

The chain has TRBV6-1 and TRBJ1-5, with no clear D. The length of the CDR3 is 16 residues. Germline V CDR1 and CDR2: MNHNS, SASEGT. Trimming removed 4 bases from V and 2 bases from J, with 15 bases in between. This chain's CDR3 is CASSVGAFGGNQPQHF. CDR3 nucleotide sequence: TGTGCCAGCAGTGTCGGTGCCTTCGGGGGCAATCAGCCCCAGCATTTT.

A remark on this clone: Other DNA sequences in this specimen translate into the identical CDR3. The chain carries TRBV5-1 and TRBJ1-1; D ambiguous. The germline V gene has CDR1 SGHRS and CDR2 YFSETQ. V was clipped by 4 bases and J by 0 bases, with 7 bases between them. The CDR3 loop spans 13 amino acids. The CDR3 sequence is CASSPVLNTEAFF. The DNA of the CDR3 is TGCGCCAGCAGCCCGGTCTTGAACACTGAAGCTTTCTTT.

The chain recombines TRBV30 with TRBJ1-6, with 8 bases lining up with TRBD1. There are 15 residues in the CDR3. J was trimmed by 6 bases and V by 4 bases; bases with no gene match: 8. Germline assignment: CDR1 GTSNPN and CDR2 SVGIG (reference sequence). Here the CDR3 reads CAWKGDRRTNSPLHF. The DNA for the CDR3 is TGTGCCTGGAAGGGGGACAGGAGAACTAATTCACCCCTCCACTTT. Together with reference TRBV30 and TRBJ1-6, the CDR3 gives the full variable domain: SQTIHQWPATLVQPVGSPLSLECTVEGTSNPNLYWYRQAAGRGLQLLFYSVGIGQISSEVPQNLSASRPQDRQFILSSKKLLLSDSGFYLCAWKGDRRTNSPLHFGNGTRLTVT.

This rearrangement joins TRBV18 to TRBJ2-7; D possibly corresponds to TRBD1 (6 bases). V was clipped by 3 bases and J by 3 bases, with 12 bases between them. The CDR3 length is 14 residues. The germline gives CDR1 KGHSH, CDR2 LQKENI. For the CDR3, the DNA is TGTGCCAGCTCACCCAGGGGAATCGACTACGAGCAGTACTTC. Translation: CASSPRGIDYEQYF.

The chain recombines TRBV6-1 with TRBJ2-2; D is possibly TRBD2 (6 bases). The CDR3 consists of 18 residues. Deletions cut 3 bases from V and 2 bases from J, with 19 bases between. Germline-derived CDR1 and CDR2 are MNHNS and SASEGT. CDR3 in DNA: TGTGCCAGCAGTGATCTGCGCGGGGCAGGGCGAAACACCGGGGAGCTGTTTTTT. Protein: CASSDLRGAGRNTGELFF.

This rearrangement joins TRBV5-1 to TRBJ1-1, with D possibly being TRBD1 (5 bases). This CDR3 comprises 12 residues. CDR1 SGHRS and CDR2 YFSETQ come from the germline V gene. V was shortened by 0 bases and J by 10 bases, with 10 bases between the two germline ends. The CDR3 bases are TGCGCCAGCAGCTTGGTGTCAGGGCGAGCTTTCTTT. It encodes CASSLVSGRAFF. The entire variable domain, with the rest obtained from reference TRBV5-1 and TRBJ1-1, is as follows: KAGVTQTPRYLIKTRGQQVTLSCSPISGHRSVSWYQQTPGQGLQFLFEYFSETQRNKGNFPGRFSGRQFSNSRSEMNVSTLELGDSALYLCASSLVSGRAFFGQGTRLTVV.

This chain joins TRBV5-1 and TRBJ1-2; TRBD1 might be the D (5 bases). Per germline, CDR1 SGHRS and CDR2 YFSETQ. V was cut by 0 bases and J by 2 bases, with 11 bases left in between. This CDR3 region has 15 residues. CDR3 sequence (DNA): TGCGCCAGCAGCTTGGAAAGGGGCAGGAACTATGGCTACACCTTC. This encodes CASSLERGRNYGYTF.

J is TRBJ2-5 and V is TRBV18, with a possible D match to TRBD2 (5 bases). The CDR3 covers 16 residues. Germline CDR1 KGHSH, CDR2 LQKENI. Trimming took off 2 bases at V and 5 bases at J, with 18 bases between the two ends. The DNA for the CDR3 is TGTGCCAGCTCACCAAGCGGCCGGCTTACTGGGGAGACCCAGTACTTC. This translates into CASSPSGRLTGETQYF.